This TCR beta chain came from a study of cytotoxic CD8 clonotypes in ibrutinib-treated CLL (dated by TCRdb to the early 2020s). For context, the study as a whole: The cohort had 11 relapsed/refractory and more than 14 treatment-naive patients; 17 to 18 were IGHV unmutated. Responses were partial in approximately 24 patients and complete in 2; after median about 63 months follow-up, some 14 stayed in remission and some twelve progressed. The response samples were drawn at a median of 12 months into treatment, with a range of roughly 6 to 40 months. On average, each sample yielded 270,000 or so productive templates and tens of thousands of productive rearrangements. Of the roughly 81 people in the trial, about two dozen had longitudinal samples available. Cryopreserved peripheral blood mononuclear cells were collected at three points: before therapy, at response, and at either sustained remission or disease progression. All remission and progressive disease samples were collected while patients were still receiving ibrutinib. Results and caveats for the whole study, not just this receptor: Public clonotypes were rare and either contracted or stayed stable during treatment, and the rise in clonality at ibrutinib response reflected the expansion of private clonotypes. Baseline clonality was found to be higher than that of age-matched healthy donors and was strongly correlated with circulating CD8+ T-cell counts. Sustained-remission and progressing patients did not have matched sampling times, and lymph node repertoires were not examined. At ibrutinib response clonality went up, during sustained remission it held steady, and at progression it dropped back toward baseline.

A MiSeq instrument was used for deep resolution sequencing, which targeted depths ranging from 1 in 1 million up to 1 in 200,000 T cells, with coverage averaging 10x for each clonotype. TCR beta libraries were generated with the immunoSEQ hsTCRB Kit. The paper's data handling went like this. ImmunoSEQ Data Assistant and ImmunoSEQ Analyzer were used for data analysis, and V, D and J genes were assigned according to IMGT definitions. Clonality, which ranges from 0 to 1, was calculated by subtracting the normalized Shannon entropy of productive rearrangement frequencies from one. Public clonotype analysis was restricted to overrepresented clonotypes comprising at least 0.05% of each patient's repertoire. Repertoires from some 13 age-matched healthy donors in immuneACCESS were used as clonality controls. This is the immuneACCESS table as TCRdb keeps it, with only in-frame sequences that have V and J called. A part of the clones is gone; compared with another copy, unresolved V genes explain less than half, and the rest is unexplained. The V and J calls and the clone size are those of that table, but D and trimming were determined from the DNA. The sample records about 200,000 clones, 75% to 80% of which are singletons. The biggest ten clones account for 11% of the sample.

As for this clone: There is no known antigen for this receptor. Within one base of it there is no much larger clone, and no base qualities were kept.

What the time point label conveys for this sample: roughly 12 months on ibrutinib. For TCR beta library preparation, about 2 micrograms of genomic DNA were isolated from cryopreserved PBMCs. High-throughput TCR beta sequencing was performed on longitudinal blood samples from CLL patients receiving ibrutinib monotherapy. The patients took part in an open-label, single-center phase 2 trial of ibrutinib monotherapy. The CDR3 runs 13 amino acids, cysteine and phenylalanine included. Of the read, only the CDR3 DNA is kept; its 39 bases are in frame from base 1. The germline V gene encodes CDR1 SGHTS and CDR2 YDEGEE. V and J lose 4 bases and 3 bases, and a span of 8 bases separates them.

Recombination connected TRBV5-8 to TRBJ2-4, with the D gene not clear enough to name. The source was PBMCs, collected after 12 months of ibrutinib treatment. This receptor was identified in a human donor with chronic lymphocytic leukemia. The encoded CDR3 is CASSGIVKNIQYF. The DNA reads TGTGCCAGCAGCGGAATAGTCAAAAACATTCAGTACTTC.